This passage covers 11 T cell receptor beta chains from one sample sequenced in a study of beta chain features in type 1 diabetes. These receptors are not linked to any known antigen. All of the isolated RNA was reverse transcribed, so expressed TCRB transcripts were sequenced. Method: immunoSEQ multiplex PCR; TCRdb's copy keeps in-frame clones and lacks some. The data contain about 390,000 clones, roughly a tenth of them singletons. Study-level findings and limits: TCRB CDR3s from Type 1 diabetes patients were moderately but significantly shorter in all four CD4+ subsets.

The sample consisted of central memory CD4+ T cells from blood. The receptors originated from a man aged 25-40 years with type 1 diabetes.

The table lists this clone with a few counts. The chain employs TRBV4-1 and TRBJ2-7, with D possibly being TRBD2 (5 bases). From germline, CDR1 is MGHRA and CDR2 YSYEKL. The CDR3 is 15 amino acids. V was pared by 0 bases and J by 3 bases, with 12 bases between. Here the CDR3 reads CASSQEGLAIYEQYF. The CDR3 DNA follows: TGCGCCAGCAGCCAAGAGGGCCTAGCAATCTACGAGCAGTACTTC.

This clone was detected once. V is TRBV28 and J is TRBJ2-7, with 11 bases lining up with TRBD1. V shed 7 bases and J 3 bases; nucleotides not matched to a gene: 11. The CDR3 has 16 residues. Germline CDR1 is MDHEN and CDR2 is SYDVKM. The CDR3 reads CASTSGTGGMGYEQYF. The CDR3 coding sequence is TGTGCCAGCACTTCGGGGACAGGGGGAATGGGCTACGAGCAGTACTTC. The complete variable domain, with remaining parts taken from reference TRBV28 and TRBJ2-7, reads DVKVTQSSRYLVKRTGEKVFLECVQDMDHENMFWYRQDPGLGLRLIYFSYDVKMKEKGDIPEGYSVSREKKERFSLILESASTNQTSMYLCASTSGTGGMGYEQYFGPGTRLTVT.

The chain uses TRBV4-2 and TRBJ1-4, with D unclear. The V gene lost 4 bases and the J gene lost 8 bases, with 20 bases spanning the gap. Per germline, CDR1 LGHNA and CDR2 YNFKEQ. The CDR3 contains 16 residues. CDR3 DNA sequence: TGTGCCAGCAGCCCCCCAAAGGCGGCAGGTAACGAAAAACTGTTTTTT. This translates into CASSPPKAAGNEKLFF.

There are a few counts of this clone. V usage is TRBV6-6 and J usage is TRBJ1-5, with a tentative D call TRBD1 (6 bases). CDR1 MNHNY and CDR2 SVGAGI come from the germline V gene (reference sequence). The CDR3 consists of 14 residues. V gave up 5 bases and J gave up 3 bases, with 11 bases separating them. The CDR3 nucleotides are TGTGCCAGCAGTCTGGGGGCCCCCAATCAGCCCCAGCATTTT. Its translation is CASSLGAPNQPQHF.

Worth noting for this clone: Other DNA sequences in the same sample also yield this CDR3. V is TRBV7-9 and J is TRBJ1-1; D is unresolved. V lost 5 bases to trimming and J lost 5 bases, with 6 bases between them. From germline, CDR1 is SEHNR and CDR2 FQNEAQ (reference sequence). The CDR3 extends over 11 amino acids. The CDR3: CASSLGTEAFF. The CDR3 DNA reads TGTGCCAGCAGCCTTGGGACTGAAGCTTTCTTT.

The sample holds a few counts of this clone. This rearrangement joins TRBV7-2 to TRBJ2-5; a weak D match, TRBD2 (5 bases). Trimming removed 5 bases from V and 5 bases from J, with 12 bases in between. Germline V lookup: CDR1 SGHTA, CDR2 FQGNSA. This CDR3 has 13 residues. CDR3 bases: TGTGCCAGCAGCCGGGCAAGGGAGGAGACCCAGTACTTC. Protein sequence: CASSRAREETQYF.

The gene calls are TRBV2 and TRBJ2-5, with 10 bases identical to TRBD2. V trimming: 8 bases; J trimming: 4 bases; junction bases outside the gene matches: 16. Germline assignment: CDR1 SNHLY and CDR2 FYNNEI. This CDR3 spans 17 amino acids. The CDR3 region is CASLDPIEREGAETQYF. CDR3 DNA sequence: TGTGCCAGCCTAGACCCTATCGAGCGGGAGGGGGCAGAGACCCAGTACTTC.

This chain connects TRBV7-2 to TRBJ2-1, with D unclear. The CDR3 covers 16 residues. V was shortened by 5 bases and J by 7 bases, with 21 bases between the two germline ends. Germline loops: CDR1 SGHTA, CDR2 FQGNSA. The CDR3 nucleotides read TGTGCCAGCAGCGTTTATCTTGGCACGCTCGGGAATGAGCAGTTCTTC. Translated: CASSVYLGTLGNEQFF.

As DNA, the CDR3 is TGCGCCAGCAGCTTGGGCGGGACGAGCACAGATACGCAGTATTTT. Residues: CASSLGGTSTDTQYF. The J gene is TRBJ2-3, the V gene TRBV5-1; D might be TRBD2 (6 bases). The CDR3 extends over 15 amino acids. In germline, CDR1 is SGHRS, CDR2 YFSETQ. V was pared by 0 bases and J by 0 bases, with 8 bases between.

This clone was counted only a few times. The rearrangement uses TRBV5-4 and TRBJ2-1; D is ambiguous. Germline lookup yields CDR1 SGHNT and CDR2 YYREEE (reference sequence). Between the trimmed V and J ends, which lost 4 bases and 0 bases, there was a span of 14 bases. CDR3 length: 16 residues. The CDR3 DNA follows: TGTGCCAGCAGCCGCGTGGAGCTGAGCTCCTACAATGAGCAGTTCTTC. This sequence encodes CASSRVELSSYNEQFF.

The chain combines TRBV6-5 with TRBJ2-1; 8 nucleotides agree with TRBD2. The length of the CDR3 is 15 residues. Germline-derived CDR1 and CDR2 are MNHEY and SVGAGI. With V trimmed by 9 bases and J by 2 bases, 9 bases remained unmatched. CDR3 DNA sequence: TGTGCCAGTACTCTAGCGGGTGGGGCCTACAATGAGCAGTTCTTC. Translating it yields CASTLAGGAYNEQFF.